This entry lists 15 T cell receptor beta chains sequenced from one sample in a study of blood T cell repertoires in COVID-19. Assay: immunoSEQ multiplex PCR; the TCRdb copy retains only in-frame clones and omits some. This sample yields around 170,000 clones, of which under 85% are seen a single time; 10% to 15% belongs to the top ten. Material: peripheral blood. These receptors came from a man in his 70s who had recovered from COVID-19.

The chain combines TRBV5-4 with TRBJ2-7; TRBD1 agrees at 8 bases. This CDR3 region has 15 residues. V lost 4 bases and J lost 0; bases outside the gene matches: 6. CDR1 and CDR2 from the germline V gene are SGHNT and YYREEE (reference sequence). CDR3 DNA sequence: TGTGCCAGCAGCCCGACAGGGGCCCTCTCCTACGAGCAGTACTTC. The encoded protein is CASSPTGALSYEQYF.

The gene calls are TRBV5-5 and TRBJ2-7; D is uncertain. Germline values: CDR1 SGHKS, CDR2 YYEKEE (reference sequence). With 1 base removed from V and 2 bases from J, the gap between germline ends came to 4 bases. The CDR3 length is 12 residues. In DNA, the CDR3 is TGTGCCAGCAGCTTGCCAGCCTACGAGCAGTACTTC. The encoded protein is CASSLPAYEQYF.

The V and J genes are TRBV27 and TRBJ2-7, with D maybe TRBD1 (6 bases). Germline CDR1 MNHEY, CDR2 SMNVEV (reference sequence). Trimming stripped 5 bases from V and 7 bases from J, with 21 bases between. CDR3 length: 15 amino acids. The CDR3 reads CASSTSGTPIWEQYF. The CDR3 coding sequence is TGTGCCAGCAGTACTTCCGGGACACCTATATGGGAGCAGTACTTC.

In its sample, this clone was seen a few times. The V gene is TRBV5-1, the J gene TRBJ2-1; D call uncertain. The CDR3 runs 16 residues. Germline CDR1 SGHRS, CDR2 YFSETQ. V gave up 0 bases and J gave up 2 bases, with 12 bases separating them. The DNA for the CDR3 is TGCGCCAGCAGCTTGGATGCGGTGACCACCTACAATGAGCAGTTCTTC. It specifies CASSLDAVTTYNEQFF.

As DNA, the CDR3 is TGCGCCAGCTTGGGACAGGATTACTCTGAGCAGTTCTTC. This encodes CASLGQDYSEQFF. The V and J genes are TRBV5-1 and TRBJ2-1; 8 nucleotides match TRBD1. The junction had 9 bases not matched to a gene; V was cut back by 7 bases and J by 9 bases. Germline loops: CDR1 SGHRS, CDR2 YFSETQ. The CDR3 is 13 residues long.

This chain joins TRBV2 and TRBJ2-1, with D possibly being TRBD2 (6 bases). V lost 6 bases and J 2 bases, leaving 17 bases between the germline ends. Germline CDR1 SNHLY, CDR2 FYNNEI. The CDR3 sequence is 16 residues long. The DNA of the CDR3 is TGTGCCAGCAGCGCCCTAAGGAGGGGCACCTACAATGAGCAGTTCTTC. It specifies CASSALRRGTYNEQFF.

In this sample, this clone turned up a few times. The chain carries TRBV7-9 and TRBJ2-1, with D unresolved. Deletions cut 5 bases from V and 1 base from J, with 3 bases between. The CDR3 length is 12 residues. Germline V gene sequence: CDR1 SEHNR, CDR2 FQNEAQ (reference sequence). CDR3 sequence (DNA): TGTGCCAGCAGCCTGTCCTACAATGAGCAGTTCTTC. It is translated as CASSLSYNEQFF. Supplemented by reference TRBV7-9 and TRBJ2-1, the full variable domain reads DTGVSQNPRHKITKRGQNVTFRCDPISEHNRLYWYRQTLGQGPEFLTYFQNEAQLEKSRLLSDRFSAERPKGSFSTLEIQRTEQGDSAMYLCASSLSYNEQFFGPGTRLTVL.

The chain recombines TRBV11-2 with TRBJ1-2; D gene ambiguous. Germline V gene data show CDR1 as SGHAT and CDR2 as FQNNGV. CDR3 length equals 13 residues. The V gene lost 3 bases and the J gene lost 3 bases, with 8 bases spanning the gap. The CDR3 protein is CASSFDGYYGYTF. The CDR3 DNA reads TGTGCCAGCAGCTTCGACGGGTACTATGGCTACACCTTC.

V gene TRBV5-1 combines with J gene TRBJ1-1; D might be TRBD1 (5 bases). The CDR3 loop spans 15 amino acids. The germline gives CDR1 SGHRS, CDR2 YFSETQ. V lost 0 bases, J lost 1 base, and 10 bases lay in between. DNA of the CDR3: TGCGCCAGCAGCTTGGGGGGCACCAGGAACACTGAAGCTTTCTTT. Residues: CASSLGGTRNTEAFF. Based on the CDR3 plus reference TRBV5-1 and TRBJ1-1, the full variable domain is KAGVTQTPRYLIKTRGQQVTLSCSPISGHRSVSWYQQTPGQGLQFLFEYFSETQRNKGNFPGRFSGRQFSNSRSEMNVSTLELGDSALYLCASSLGGTRNTEAFFGQGTRLTVV.

The chain has TRBV4-1 and TRBJ1-1; TRBD1 might be the D (5 bases). Germline lookup yields CDR1 MGHRA and CDR2 YSYEKL. There are 14 residues in the CDR3. The germline V and J ends were trimmed by 0 bases and 4 bases, with 9 bases remaining between them. The CDR3 protein is CASSQEVQGTEAFF. The CDR3 coding sequence is TGCGCCAGCAGCCAAGAAGTTCAGGGCACTGAAGCTTTCTTT.

A few counts support this clone. J is TRBJ2-2 and V is TRBV30; 8 nucleotides agree with TRBD1. Looked up from germline, CDR1 is GTSNPN and CDR2 is SVGIG (reference sequence). The CDR3 is made up of 14 amino acids. With V trimmed by 2 bases and J by 4 bases, 3 bases remained unmatched. The CDR3 nucleotides read TGTGCCTGGAGTCGGACAGGGTCCACCGGGGAGCTGTTTTTT. Translated: CAWSRTGSTGELFF. Full variable domain (outside the CDR3, taken from reference TRBV30 and TRBJ2-2): SQTIHQWPATLVQPVGSPLSLECTVEGTSNPNLYWYRQAAGRGLQLLFYSVGIGQISSEVPQNLSASRPQDRQFILSSKKLLLSDSGFYLCAWSRTGSTGELFFGEGSRLTVL.

The chain couples TRBV5-1 to TRBJ1-1, with 7 nucleotides matching TRBD1. Germline V gives CDR1 SGHRS, CDR2 YFSETQ. With 4 bases clipped from V and 1 base from J, the junction kept 7 bases outside the gene matches. The CDR3 spans 15 residues. DNA for the CDR3: TGCGCCAGCAGCCCGGGGGGGACAGCGAACACTGAAGCTTTCTTT. Translated, it gives CASSPGGTANTEAFF. Filled out from reference TRBV5-1 and TRBJ1-1, the complete variable domain reads KAGVTQTPRYLIKTRGQQVTLSCSPISGHRSVSWYQQTPGQGLQFLFEYFSETQRNKGNFPGRFSGRQFSNSRSEMNVSTLELGDSALYLCASSPGGTANTEAFFGQGTRLTVV.

The chain has TRBV7-9 and TRBJ2-3, with TRBD2 matching over 10 bases. The trim removed 5 bases at V and 3 bases at J, leaving 11 bases unmatched. The V gene's germline CDR1 is SEHNR and CDR2 FQNEAQ (reference sequence). The CDR3 extends over 17 amino acids. The CDR3 DNA follows: TGTGCCAGCAGCCCCCGGGCTAGCGGGAGTGGGACAGATACGCAGTATTTT. It is translated as CASSPRASGSGTDTQYF.

The rearrangement links TRBV24-1 to TRBJ2-7; 9 positions agree with TRBD1. J gave up 6 bases and V 3 bases, and 5 bases lay outside the gene matches. The germline V gene has CDR1 KGHDR and CDR2 SFDVKD. CDR3 size: 14 residues. CDR3: CATSDGNRGREQYF. CDR3 coding DNA: TGTGCCACCAGTGATGGGAACAGGGGGCGCGAGCAGTACTTC.

The V and J genes are TRBV5-4 and TRBJ2-5; 7 bases fit TRBD1. Germline-derived CDR1 and CDR2 are SGHNT and YYREEE (reference sequence). The CDR3 is 15 residues long. Trimming took 0 bases from V and 1 from J; bases not matched to a gene: 3. CDR3 residues: CASSLGQGPQETQYF. The CDR3 region has the DNA TGTGCCAGCAGCTTGGGACAGGGACCCCAAGAGACCCAGTACTTC.